The source of this T cell receptor (beta chain) is a study of shared clonotypes between healthy human individuals. Study-level background: Sampling drew on donors who were a couple of women and a few men aged 18 to 49.

The ends were cut back, 3 bases at V and 4 bases at J, with 17 bases in the middle. Germline loops: CDR1 SGDLS, CDR2 YYNGEE. The CDR3 loop spans 16 amino acids. The authors loaded 200 ng DNA, 25,000 to 30,000 T cell genomes, into sorted-subset replicate PCRs. Profiled with immunoSEQ multiplex PCR; TCRdb holds only in-frame clones, not every one. The top ten clones hold 0.4% to 0.55% of a sample with about 1.5 million clones, approximately 98% of them seen once. The sequence was collected from a young man in good health. The J gene is TRBJ1-3, the V gene TRBV9, with D hard to call. Input material: naive CD4+ T cells sorted from blood. Regarding subset: CD45RA+ positively selected. DNA for the CDR3: TGTGCCAGCAGCGCCCGACTCCTGGGGTTGGGAAACACCATATATTTT. This translates into CASSARLLGLGNTIYF.